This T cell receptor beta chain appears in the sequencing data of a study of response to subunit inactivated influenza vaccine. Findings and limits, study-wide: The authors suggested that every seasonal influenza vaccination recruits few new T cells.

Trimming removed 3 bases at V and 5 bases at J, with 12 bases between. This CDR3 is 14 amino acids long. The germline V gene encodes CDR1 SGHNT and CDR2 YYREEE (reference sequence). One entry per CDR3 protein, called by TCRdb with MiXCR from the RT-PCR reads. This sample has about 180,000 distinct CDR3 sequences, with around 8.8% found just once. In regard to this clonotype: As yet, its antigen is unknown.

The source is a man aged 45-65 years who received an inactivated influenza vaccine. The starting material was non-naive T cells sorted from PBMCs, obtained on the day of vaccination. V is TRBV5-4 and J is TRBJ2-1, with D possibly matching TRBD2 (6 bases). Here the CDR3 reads CASSSGLPNNEQFF. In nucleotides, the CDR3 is TGTGCCAGCAGCTCGGGACTGCCCAACAATGAGCAGTTCTTC.